Sequencing of this TCR beta chain was carried out in a study of shared clonotypes between healthy human individuals. The data were produced by immunoSEQ multiplex PCR, yet TCRdb's version contains in-frame clones alone and is incomplete. Of hundreds of thousands of clones listed, about 78% are singletons. This clone showed up just once. Nashville, Tennessee was home to all donors, who were Caucasian adults. The CDR3 spans 13 residues. V was shortened by 1 base and J by 6 bases, with 10 bases between the two germline ends. Germline CDR1 reads MGHRA; CDR2 reads YSYEKL. The rearrangement links TRBV4-1 to TRBJ2-7, with D maybe TRBD2 (5 bases). The TCR was taken from a woman aged 25 to 39 in good health. The sequenced sample consisted of memory CD4+ T cells sorted from blood. Subset: CD45RA-negative fraction. The CDR3 region is CASSQVRGTEQYF. CDR3 bases: TGCGCCAGCAGCCAAGTCCGGGGTACCGAGCAGTACTTC.